This T cell receptor beta chain was identified during a study of T cell responses to AZD1222 COVID-19 vaccine. Study results and caveats: Repertoires were obtained only post-peak T cell response. When two AZD1222 doses had been given, Spike-specific TCR breadth and depth rose.

As for this clone: Its antigen is undetermined.

After removal of 5 bases from V and 4 bases from J, the junction contained 9 bases not matched to a gene. The germline gives CDR1 SEHNR, CDR2 FQNEAQ (reference sequence). The CDR3 contains 16 residues. Sequenced by immunoSEQ multiplex PCR; TCRdb stores in-frame clones only, minus some. Counted here are about 92,000 clones, roughly 88% occurring once; the ten biggest clones make up roughly 24%. Sample: peripheral blood, taken on day 0 of AZD1222 vaccination. The chain has TRBV7-9 and TRBJ2-3; 10 positions agree with TRBD2. The sequence was obtained from an adult in good health. In DNA form, the CDR3 reads TGTGCCAGCAGCCCGGCCGGCCTAGCGGGAGCAGATACGCAGTATTTT. The encoded protein is CASSPAGLAGADTQYF. Complete variable domain (other parts from reference TRBV7-9 and TRBJ2-3): DTGVSQNPRHKITKRGQNVTFRCDPISEHNRLYWYRQTLGQGPEFLTYFQNEAQLEKSRLLSDRFSAERPKGSFSTLEIQRTEQGDSAMYLCASSPAGLAGADTQYFGPGTRLTVL.